The 9 T cell receptor beta chains presented below share a single source sample, sequenced in a study of cytomegalovirus exposure and HLA in healthy donors. Sequencing was performed with immunoSEQ multiplex PCR; in TCRdb, only in-frame clones are kept and a portion is missing. The sample includes about 120,000 clones, approximately 87% of them seen just once. Sequenced sample: PBMCs. These receptor sequences come from a woman younger than 35 in good health and CMV-seropositive.

This rearrangement joins TRBV6-6 to TRBJ1-5; 12 nucleotides align to TRBD1. The germline CDR1 and CDR2 sequences are MNHNY and SVGAGI (reference sequence). The CDR3 is 16 residues long. The V and J ends lost 5 bases and 7 bases, in that order; junction bases with no gene match: 9. Written as DNA, the CDR3 is TGTGCCAGCAGTACGCCCGGGACAGGGGGCGAACAGCCCCAGCATTTT. The encoded protein is CASSTPGTGGEQPQHF.

The chain employs TRBV11-1 and TRBJ2-3, with a tentative D call TRBD2 (5 bases). CDR1 is SGHAT, CDR2 FQDESV, per germline (reference sequence). V was shortened by 5 bases and J by 5 bases, with 11 bases between the two germline ends. This CDR3 spans 13 amino acids. CDR3 sequence: CASSPREGDTQYF. In DNA, the CDR3 is TGTGCCAGCAGCCCTAGAGAGGGAGATACGCAGTATTTT.

The chain uses TRBV5-4 and TRBJ1-4; the match to TRBD1 covers 7 bases. The trim removed 2 bases at V and 5 bases at J, leaving 6 bases unmatched. Germline CDR1 and CDR2: SGHNT and YYREEE (reference sequence). There are 15 residues in the CDR3. CDR3 region: CASSFTGTVNEKLFF. DNA of the CDR3: TGTGCCAGCAGCTTCACCGGGACAGTGAATGAAAAACTGTTTTTT.

This chain connects TRBV2 to TRBJ2-2, with a weak D call TRBD1 (7 bases). The CDR3 consists of 15 residues. Trimming removed 10 bases from V and 4 bases from J, with 19 bases in between. CDR1 SNHLY and CDR2 FYNNEI come from the germline V gene. The CDR3 bases are TGTGCCACGGCGGGCAGGGGGGCGAGCACCGGGGAGCTGTTTTTT. This sequence encodes CATAGRGASTGELFF.

V gene TRBV6-1 combines with J gene TRBJ1-5; no definite D call. The CDR3 has 14 residues. Trimming pared 5 bases from V and 3 bases from J, leaving 11 bases between. CDR1 is MNHNS and CDR2 is SASEGT in the germline V gene. This chain's CDR3 is CASSPTVPNQPQHF. The CDR3 DNA reads as TGTGCCAGCAGTCCTACAGTTCCCAATCAGCCCCAGCATTTT.

The chain links TRBV13 to TRBJ2-3, with 8 positions matching TRBD1. CDR1 is PRHDT, CDR2 FYEKMQ, per germline (reference sequence). CDR3 size: 16 residues. V shed 4 bases and J 3 bases; nucleotides not matched to a gene: 9. CDR3 nucleotide sequence: TGTGCCAGCAGCTCCATCAGGGGGCGGTTAACAGATACGCAGTATTTT. Translated: CASSSIRGRLTDTQYF.

The gene calls are TRBV7-9 and TRBJ1-4, with a weak D call TRBD1 (5 bases). This CDR3 region has 15 residues. The V end lost 1 base, the J end lost 8 bases, and 14 bases lay between the germline ends. CDR1 SEHNR and CDR2 FQNEAQ come from the germline V gene (reference sequence). CDR3 DNA sequence: TGTGCCAGCAGCTTAGTGGGGCCCAATGGGGAAAAACTGTTTTTT. Translation: CASSLVGPNGEKLFF.

The rearrangement joins TRBV7-3 to TRBJ1-2; possible D gene TRBD1, 6 bases. Germline CDR1 and CDR2: SGHTA and FQGTGA. This CDR3 region has 14 residues. V gave up 1 base and J gave up 8 bases, with 14 bases separating them. CDR3 nucleotides: TGTGCCAGCAGCTTAATGGGGGGGCGTTTCGGCTACACCTTC. This gives the protein CASSLMGGRFGYTF.

CDR3 region: CASSPGRVRTEAFF. Written as DNA, the CDR3 is TGTGCCAGCAGTCCGGGCAGGGTACGCACTGAAGCTTTCTTT. The chain employs TRBV11-3 and TRBJ1-1; D is possibly TRBD1 (5 bases). This CDR3 contains 14 residues. The ends were cut back, 6 bases at V and 4 bases at J, with 15 bases in the middle. Germline lookup yields CDR1 SGHNT and CDR2 YENEEA.